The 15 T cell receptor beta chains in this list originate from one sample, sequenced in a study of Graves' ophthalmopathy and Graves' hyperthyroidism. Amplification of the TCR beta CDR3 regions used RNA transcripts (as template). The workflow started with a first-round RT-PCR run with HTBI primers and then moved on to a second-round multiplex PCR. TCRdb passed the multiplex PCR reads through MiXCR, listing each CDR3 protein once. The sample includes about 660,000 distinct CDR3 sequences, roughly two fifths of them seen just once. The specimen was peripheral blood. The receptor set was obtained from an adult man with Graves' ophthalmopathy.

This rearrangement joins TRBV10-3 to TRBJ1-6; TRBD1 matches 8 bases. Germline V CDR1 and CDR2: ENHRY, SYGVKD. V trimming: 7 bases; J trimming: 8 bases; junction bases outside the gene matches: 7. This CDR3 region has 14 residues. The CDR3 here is CAINPGQGDSPLHF. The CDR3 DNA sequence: TGTGCCATCAACCCAGGACAGGGCGATTCACCCCTCCACTTT.

The CDR3 sequence: CASSTPAARGSYEQYF. The CDR3 nucleotides read TGTGCCAGCAGTACCCCCGCCGCGCGGGGCTCCTACGAGCAGTACTTC. The chain joins TRBV7-2 to TRBJ2-7; D is possibly TRBD2 (6 bases). The CDR3 runs 16 residues. The germline CDR1 and CDR2 sequences are SGHTA and FQGNSA. The germline V and J ends were trimmed by 6 bases and 0 bases, with 18 bases remaining between them.

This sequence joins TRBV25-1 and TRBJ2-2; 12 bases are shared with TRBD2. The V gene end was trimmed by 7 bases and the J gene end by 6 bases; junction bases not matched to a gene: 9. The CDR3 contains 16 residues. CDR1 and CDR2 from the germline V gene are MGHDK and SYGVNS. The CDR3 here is CASNYLAGGASGELFF. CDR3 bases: TGTGCCAGCAACTACCTAGCGGGGGGGGCCTCCGGGGAGCTGTTTTTT.

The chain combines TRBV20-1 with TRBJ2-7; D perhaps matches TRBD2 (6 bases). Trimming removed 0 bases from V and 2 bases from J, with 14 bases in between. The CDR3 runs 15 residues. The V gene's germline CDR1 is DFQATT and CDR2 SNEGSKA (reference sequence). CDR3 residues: CSARDRGLPPYEQYF. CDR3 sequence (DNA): TGCAGTGCTAGAGATAGGGGACTCCCCCCCTACGAGCAGTACTTC.

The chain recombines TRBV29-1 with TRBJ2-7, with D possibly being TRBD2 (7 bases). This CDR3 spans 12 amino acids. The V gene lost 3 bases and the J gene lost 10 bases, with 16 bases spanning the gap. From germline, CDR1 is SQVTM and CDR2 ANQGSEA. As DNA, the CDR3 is TGCAGCGTTGATGGGGGGGGGCGCGGACAGTACTTC. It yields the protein CSVDGGGRGQYF.

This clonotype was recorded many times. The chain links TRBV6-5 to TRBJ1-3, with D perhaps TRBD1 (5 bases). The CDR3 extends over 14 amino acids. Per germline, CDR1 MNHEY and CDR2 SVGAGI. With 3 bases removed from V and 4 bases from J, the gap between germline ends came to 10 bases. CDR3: CASSYGGSGNTIYF. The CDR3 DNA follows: TGTGCCAGCAGTTATGGGGGTTCGGGAAACACCATATATTTT.

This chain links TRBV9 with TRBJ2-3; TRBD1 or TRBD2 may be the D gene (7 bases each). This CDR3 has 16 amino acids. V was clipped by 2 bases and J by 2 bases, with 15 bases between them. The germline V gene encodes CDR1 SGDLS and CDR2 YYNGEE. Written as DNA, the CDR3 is TGTGCCAGCAGCGTCAGGGGAGGGACAGTCACAGATACGCAGTATTTT. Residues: CASSVRGGTVTDTQYF.

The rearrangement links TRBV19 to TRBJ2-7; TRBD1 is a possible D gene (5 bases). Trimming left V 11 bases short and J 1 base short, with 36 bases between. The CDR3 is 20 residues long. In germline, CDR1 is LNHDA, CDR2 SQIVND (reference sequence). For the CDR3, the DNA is TGTGCCTGGAGTGTATCTATTTCGCAGGGCGAGTTATTATGGTCCTACGAGCAGTACTTC. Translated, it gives CAWSVSISQGELLWSYEQYF.

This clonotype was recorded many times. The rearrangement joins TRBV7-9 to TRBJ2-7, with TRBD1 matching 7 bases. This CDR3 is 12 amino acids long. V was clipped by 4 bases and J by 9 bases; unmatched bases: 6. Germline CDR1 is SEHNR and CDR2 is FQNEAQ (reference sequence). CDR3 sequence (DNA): TGTGCCAGCAGCTCCGCGACAGGGAGGCAGTACTTC. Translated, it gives CASSSATGRQYF.

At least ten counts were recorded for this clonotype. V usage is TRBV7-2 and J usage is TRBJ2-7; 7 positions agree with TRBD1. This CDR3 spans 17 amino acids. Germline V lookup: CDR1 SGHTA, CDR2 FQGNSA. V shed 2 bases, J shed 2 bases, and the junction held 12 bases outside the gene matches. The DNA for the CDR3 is TGTGCCAGCAGCTTAATTGACGGGACAGCGGCTCCCTACGAGCAGTACTTC. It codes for CASSLIDGTAAPYEQYF.

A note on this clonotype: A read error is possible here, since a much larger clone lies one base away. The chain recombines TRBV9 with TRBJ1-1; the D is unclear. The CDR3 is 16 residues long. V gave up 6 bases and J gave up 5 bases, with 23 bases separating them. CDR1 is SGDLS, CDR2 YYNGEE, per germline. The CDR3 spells CASNGNLGLRGTEAFF. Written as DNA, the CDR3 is TGTGCCAGCAACGGAAATCTTGGGCTGCGGGGTACTGAAGCTTTCTTT.

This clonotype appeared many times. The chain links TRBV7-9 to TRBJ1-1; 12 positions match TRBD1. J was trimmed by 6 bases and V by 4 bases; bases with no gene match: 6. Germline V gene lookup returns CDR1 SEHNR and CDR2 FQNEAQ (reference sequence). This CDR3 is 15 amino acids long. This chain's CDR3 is CASSSPGQGAAEAFF. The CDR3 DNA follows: TGTGCCAGCAGCTCCCCGGGACAGGGGGCTGCTGAAGCTTTCTTT.

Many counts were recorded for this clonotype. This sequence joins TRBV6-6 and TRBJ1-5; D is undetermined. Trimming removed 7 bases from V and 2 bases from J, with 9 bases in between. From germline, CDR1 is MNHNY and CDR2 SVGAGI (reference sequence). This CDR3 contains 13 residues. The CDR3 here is CASTYLGNQPQHF. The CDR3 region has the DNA TGTGCCAGCACCTATCTGGGCAATCAGCCCCAGCATTTT.

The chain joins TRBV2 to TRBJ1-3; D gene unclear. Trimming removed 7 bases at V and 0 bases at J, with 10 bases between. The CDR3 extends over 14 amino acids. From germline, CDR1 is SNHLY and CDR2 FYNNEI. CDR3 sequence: CASKIRHSGNTIYF. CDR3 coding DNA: TGTGCCAGCAAAATCAGGCACTCTGGAAACACCATATATTTT.

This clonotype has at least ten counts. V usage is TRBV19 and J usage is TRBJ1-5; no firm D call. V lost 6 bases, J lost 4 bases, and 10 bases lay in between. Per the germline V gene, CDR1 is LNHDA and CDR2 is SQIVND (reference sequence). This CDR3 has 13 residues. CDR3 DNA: TGTGCCAGTAGCAGGAACCTAAATCAGCCCCAGCATTTT. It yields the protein CASSRNLNQPQHF.